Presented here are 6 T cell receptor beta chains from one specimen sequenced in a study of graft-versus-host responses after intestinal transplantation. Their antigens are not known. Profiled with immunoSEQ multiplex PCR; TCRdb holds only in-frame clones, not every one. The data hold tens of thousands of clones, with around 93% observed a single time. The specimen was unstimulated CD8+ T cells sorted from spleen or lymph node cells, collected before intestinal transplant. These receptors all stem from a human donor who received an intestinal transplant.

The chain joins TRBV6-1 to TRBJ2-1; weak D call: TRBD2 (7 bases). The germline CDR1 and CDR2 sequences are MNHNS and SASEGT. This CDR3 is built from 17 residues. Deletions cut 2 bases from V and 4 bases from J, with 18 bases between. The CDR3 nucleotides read TGTGCCAGCAGTGAACCTAGGGGGGGGTCCTCGTACAATGAGCAGTTCTTC. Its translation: CASSEPRGGSSYNEQFF.

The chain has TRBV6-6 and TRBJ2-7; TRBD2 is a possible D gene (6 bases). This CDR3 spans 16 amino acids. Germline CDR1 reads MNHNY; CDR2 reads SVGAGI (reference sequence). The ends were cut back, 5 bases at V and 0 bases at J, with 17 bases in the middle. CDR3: CASSLPSGRSSYEQYF. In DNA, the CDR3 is TGTGCCAGCAGTCTCCCGTCGGGGAGGAGCTCCTACGAGCAGTACTTC.

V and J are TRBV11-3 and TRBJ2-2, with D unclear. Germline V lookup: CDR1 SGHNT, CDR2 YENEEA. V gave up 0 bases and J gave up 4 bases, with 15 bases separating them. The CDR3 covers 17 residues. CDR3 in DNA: TGTGCCAGCAGCTTAGATTCATATACACCGTTCACCGGGGAGCTGTTTTTT. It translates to CASSLDSYTPFTGELFF.

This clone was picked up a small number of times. The CDR3: CASSLSGQTYEQYF. In DNA form, the CDR3 reads TGTGCCAGCAGTTTATCCGGACAGACCTACGAGCAGTACTTC. This chain connects TRBV27 to TRBJ2-7; tentatively, D is TRBD1 (6 bases). Germline-derived CDR1 and CDR2 are MNHEY and SMNVEV (reference sequence). This CDR3 spans 14 amino acids. V lost 0 bases and J 2 bases, leaving 8 bases between the germline ends.

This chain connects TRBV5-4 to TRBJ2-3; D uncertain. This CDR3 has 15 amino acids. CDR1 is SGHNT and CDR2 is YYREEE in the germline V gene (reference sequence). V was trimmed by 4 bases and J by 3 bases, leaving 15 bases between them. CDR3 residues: CASSTRTSRTDTQYF. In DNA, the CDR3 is TGTGCCAGCAGCACCCGCACGAGCCGTACAGATACGCAGTATTTT.

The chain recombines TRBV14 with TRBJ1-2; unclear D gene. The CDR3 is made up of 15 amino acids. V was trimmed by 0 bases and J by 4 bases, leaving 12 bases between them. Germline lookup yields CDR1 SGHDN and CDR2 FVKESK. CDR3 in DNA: TGTGCCAGCAGCCAAGATTGGGGAGGGCCCTATGGCTACACCTTC. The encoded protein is CASSQDWGGPYGYTF.